This T cell receptor beta chain was recorded in a study of blood T cell repertoires in COVID-19. Study summary: T cells, B-cell-depleted T cells, or PBMCs supplied cDNA or gDNA.

The data were produced by immunoSEQ multiplex PCR, yet TCRdb's version contains in-frame clones alone and is incomplete. The repertoire holds hundreds of thousands of clones, with more than 70% as singletons. V shed 3 bases and J 2 bases; nucleotides not matched to a gene: 0. The CDR3 spans 14 residues. Germline CDR1 reads LNHDA; CDR2 reads SQIVND (reference sequence). The sample comprised PBMCs or T cells enriched from blood (not recorded which). The V gene is TRBV19, the J gene TRBJ2-3, with 9 bases identical to TRBD2. The TCR originated in a woman aged 50 to 65 who had recovered from COVID-19. The CDR3 coding sequence is TGTGCCAGTAGTATGGGACTAGCCACAGATACGCAGTATTTT. It codes for CASSMGLATDTQYF.